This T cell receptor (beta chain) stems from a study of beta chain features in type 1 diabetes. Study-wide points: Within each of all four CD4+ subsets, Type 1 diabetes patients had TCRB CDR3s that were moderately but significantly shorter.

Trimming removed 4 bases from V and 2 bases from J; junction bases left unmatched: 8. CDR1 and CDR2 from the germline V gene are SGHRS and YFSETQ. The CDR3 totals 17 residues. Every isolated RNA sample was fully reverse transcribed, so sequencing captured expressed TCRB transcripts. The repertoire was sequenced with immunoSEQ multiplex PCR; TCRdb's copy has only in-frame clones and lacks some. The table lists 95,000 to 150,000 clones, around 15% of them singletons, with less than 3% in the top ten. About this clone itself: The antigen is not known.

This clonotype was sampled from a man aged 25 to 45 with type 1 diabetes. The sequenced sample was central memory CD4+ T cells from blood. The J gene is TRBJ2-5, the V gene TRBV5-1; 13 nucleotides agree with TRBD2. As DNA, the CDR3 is TGCGCCAGCAGCACGGGACTAGCGGGGCGTCTACAAGAGACCCAGTACTTC. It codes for CASSTGLAGRLQETQYF. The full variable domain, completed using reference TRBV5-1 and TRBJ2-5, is KAGVTQTPRYLIKTRGQQVTLSCSPISGHRSVSWYQQTPGQGLQFLFEYFSETQRNKGNFPGRFSGRQFSNSRSEMNVSTLELGDSALYLCASSTGLAGRLQETQYFGPGTRLLVL.